This T cell receptor beta chain was recovered during a study of shared clonotypes between healthy human individuals. Study-level background: Three plates each covered CD4 naive and memory; CD8 naive two, CD8 memory one.

Trimming took off 2 bases at V and 3 bases at J, with 10 bases between the two ends. The V gene's germline CDR1 is MGHDK and CDR2 SYGVNS. The length of the CDR3 is 14 residues. The deep-level immunoSEQ assay was used. Only in-frame clones appear in the TCRdb table, and some are missing; sequencing was by immunoSEQ multiplex PCR. The repertoire holds about 2.1 million clones, with under 95% as singletons. Broader study findings: Naive CD4 clonotypes were shared across several donors at roughly 5.3%.

Naive CD8 cells comprised CD45RO-negative, CCR7-positively selected cells, excluding terminally differentiated effector memory CD45RA+ cells. A note on this clone: The antigen remains unidentified.

Sequencing was carried out using naive CD8+ T cells from PBMCs. The J gene is TRBJ1-2, the V gene TRBV25-1; unclear D gene. The clonotype was recovered from a man between 18 and 29 years old in good health. Some clones in this sample may be carry-over from other donors' samples. Here the CDR3 reads CASSEAAAYYGYTF. CDR3 bases: TGTGCCAGCAGTGAAGCGGCAGCCTACTATGGCTACACCTTC.